The 3 T cell receptor beta chains given below trace back to one sample, sequenced in a study of blood T cell repertoires in COVID-19. TCRdb keeps only in-frame clones here, not all; method: immunoSEQ multiplex PCR. The sample includes 95,000 to 150,000 clones, about 79% of them seen just once. Specimen: peripheral blood. The receptors here all came from a woman in her seventies with acute or convalescent COVID-19.

The chain is built from TRBV4-1 and TRBJ2-2; TRBD2 matches at 8 bases. Germline V gene data show CDR1 as MGHRA and CDR2 as YSYEKL. The CDR3 totals 16 residues. V was clipped by 2 bases and J by 5 bases; unmatched bases: 7. The DNA for the CDR3 is TGCGCCAGCAGCCAAACGGGTAGCGGGGTGACCGGGGAGCTGTTTTTT. It codes for CASSQTGSGVTGELFF.

The chain is built from TRBV7-2 and TRBJ1-1, with D possibly TRBD1 on 6 matching bases. Germline CDR1 and CDR2: SGHTA and FQGNSA. The CDR3 has 14 residues. Between the trimmed V and J ends, which lost 3 bases and 1 base, there was a span of 9 bases. Written as DNA, the CDR3 is TGTGCCAGCAGCTTCCCGGACAGGAACACTGAAGCTTTCTTT. It is translated as CASSFPDRNTEAFF.

This chain connects TRBV7-9 to TRBJ2-3, with 8 nucleotides matching TRBD2. The germline V gene encodes CDR1 SEHNR and CDR2 FQNEAQ (reference sequence). The CDR3 runs to 13 residues. V lost 5 bases to trimming and J lost 7 bases; unmatched junction nucleotides: 5. CDR3 DNA: TGTGCCAGCAGCGGACTAGCAGGCAATACGCAGTATTTT. It is translated as CASSGLAGNTQYF. The full variable domain, in which reference TRBV7-9 and TRBJ2-3 provide the parts outside the CDR3, is DTGVSQNPRHKITKRGQNVTFRCDPISEHNRLYWYRQTLGQGPEFLTYFQNEAQLEKSRLLSDRFSAERPKGSFSTLEIQRTEQGDSAMYLCASSGLAGNTQYFGPGTRLTVL.